Each of the 32 T cell receptor beta chains below was sequenced from the same sample in a study of OX40 agonist ivuxolimab in advanced cancers. Assay: immunoSEQ multiplex PCR; the TCRdb copy retains only in-frame clones and omits some. The data contain 100,000 to 150,000 clones, less than 95% of them singletons. Sequenced material: CD4+ or CD8+ T cells sorted from blood, taken in a trial of the OX40 agonist ivuxolimab. The receptors were sampled from an adult with an advanced solid tumor such as melanoma, head and neck, liver or kidney cancer.

The chain carries TRBV6-1 and TRBJ1-5; a possible D gene is TRBD1 (6 bases). CDR3 length: 15 residues. Trimming took 2 bases from V and 1 from J, leaving 9 bases between them. Germline V gives CDR1 MNHNS, CDR2 SASEGT. CDR3 sequence (DNA): TGTGCCAGCAGTGAAACAGGGATGAGCAATCAGCCCCAGCATTTT. The encoded protein is CASSETGMSNQPQHF.

This clone has just one count. The rearrangement links TRBV27 to TRBJ2-3; TRBD2 agrees at 10 bases. The CDR3 covers 20 residues. Germline loops: CDR1 MNHEY, CDR2 SMNVEV (reference sequence). V dropped 7 bases and J dropped 4; count of bases not matched to a gene: 23. CDR3 nucleotide sequence: TGTGCCAGCACCACAAGGTGGCTAGCGGGAGAGGTTGTCCGCGCAGATACGCAGTATTTT. This translates into CASTTRWLAGEVVRADTQYF.

The chain links TRBV9 to TRBJ2-7; 9 bases agree with TRBD2. The trim removed 4 bases at V and 5 bases at J, leaving 7 bases unmatched. This CDR3 contains 14 residues. Germline CDR1 reads SGDLS; CDR2 reads YYNGEE. CDR3 region: CASSLGLAFNEQYF. Written as DNA, the CDR3 is TGTGCCAGCAGCCTAGGACTAGCGTTCAACGAGCAGTACTTC. Full variable domain (remainder filled in from reference TRBV9 and TRBJ2-7): DSGVTQTPKHLITATGQRVTLRCSPRSGDLSVYWYQQSLDQGLQFLIQYYNGEERAKGNILERFSAQQFPDLHSELNLSSLELGDSALYFCASSLGLAFNEQYFGPGTRLTVT.

About this clone itself: The same CDR3 arises from other DNA sequences in this sample as well. J is TRBJ1-1 and V is TRBV19; D may be TRBD1 (6 bases). V was shortened by 3 bases and J by 0 bases, with 14 bases between the two germline ends. The CDR3 runs 16 residues. Germline values: CDR1 LNHDA, CDR2 SQIVND (reference sequence). CDR3 nucleotide sequence: TGTGCCAGTAGTATCGGGGGGGGCACCTTGAACACTGAAGCTTTCTTT. It specifies CASSIGGGTLNTEAFF.

In nucleotides, the CDR3 is TGTGCCACCAGCAGAGAAGGTTCGAGAGTAAGCGGGGAGCTGTTTTTT. Encoded protein: CATSREGSRVSGELFF. The chain uses TRBV15 and TRBJ2-2; D gene unclear. Trimming took 0 bases from V and 7 from J, leaving 15 bases between them. CDR1 and CDR2 (germline): LNHNV, YYDKDF (reference sequence). The CDR3 has 16 amino acids. The full variable domain, its missing parts supplied by reference TRBV15 and TRBJ2-2, is DAMVIQNPRYQVTQFGKPVTLSCSQTLNHNVMYWYQQKSSQAPKLLFHYYDKDFNNEADTPDNFQSRRPNTSFCFLDIRSPGLGDTAMYLCATSREGSRVSGELFFGEGSRLTVL.

This clone is a singleton in its sample. This sequence joins TRBV18 and TRBJ2-6; D gene ambiguous. Germline loops: CDR1 KGHSH, CDR2 LQKENI. V dropped 1 base and J dropped 3 bases, with 10 bases sitting between them. The CDR3 has 16 amino acids. CDR3 region: CASSPLDGVGANVLTF. CDR3 bases: TGTGCCAGCTCACCACTCGACGGCGTTGGGGCCAACGTCCTGACTTTC.

V and J are TRBV27 and TRBJ2-2; 11 bases line up with TRBD2. J lost 5 bases, V lost 4 bases, and 6 bases had no gene match. In germline, CDR1 is MNHEY, CDR2 SMNVEV (reference sequence). The CDR3 sequence is 16 residues long. The CDR3 region has the DNA TGTGCCAGCAGTTACCTAGCGGGAGGAGTGACCGGGGAGCTGTTTTTT. Translation gives CASSYLAGGVTGELFF.

The chain is built from TRBV7-3 and TRBJ1-1; TRBD1 matches at 8 bases. Germline V gene data show CDR1 as SGHTA and CDR2 as FQGTGA. This CDR3 region has 15 residues. Trimming cost V 2 bases and J 7 bases; bases outside gene matches: 9. The CDR3 coding sequence is TGTGCCAGCAGCTTATTTGGACAGGGTTTCGGTGAAGCTTTCTTT. The encoded protein is CASSLFGQGFGEAFF.

This chain joins TRBV25-1 and TRBJ2-3; D may match TRBD1 or TRBD2 (5 bases each). V lost 10 bases and J lost 2, with 19 bases in between. Germline CDR1 reads MGHDK; CDR2 reads SYGVNS. The CDR3 extends over 15 amino acids. In DNA form, the CDR3 reads TGTGCCATCTCAAGGGGAGACAGCGCCACAGATACGCAGTATTTT. Encoded protein: CAISRGDSATDTQYF. Full variable domain (outside the CDR3, taken from reference TRBV25-1 and TRBJ2-3): EADIYQTPRYLVIGTGKKITLECSQTMGHDKMYWYQQDPGMELHLIHYSYGVNSTEKGDLSSESTVSRIRTEHFPLTLESARPSHTSQYLCAISRGDSATDTQYFGPGTRLTVL.

This chain uses TRBV14 with TRBJ2-1, with 9 bases that match TRBD2. The V gene's germline CDR1 is SGHDN and CDR2 FVKESK. The J segment lost 5 bases and the V segment lost 5 bases, leaving 16 bases of the junction unmatched. The CDR3 loop spans 18 amino acids. CDR3 nucleotides: TGTGCCAGCAGCGCGACCCTAGCGGGGACCAGCCAAGACAATGAGCAGTTCTTC. Translated: CASSATLAGTSQDNEQFF. Based on the CDR3 plus reference TRBV14 and TRBJ2-1, the full variable domain is EAGVTQFPSHSVIEKGQTVTLRCDPISGHDNLYWYRRVMGKEIKFLLHFVKESKQDESGMPNNRFLAERTGGTYSTLKVQPAELEDSGVYFCASSATLAGTSQDNEQFFGPGTRLTVL.

The chain couples TRBV30 to TRBJ2-5, with TRBD1 matching over 10 bases. Germline trimming cut 5 bases from V and 4 bases from J; bases unmatched to any gene: 7. The CDR3 runs 14 residues. Germline V lookup: CDR1 GTSNPN, CDR2 SVGIG (reference sequence). The DNA for the CDR3 is TGTGCCTGGGGTCTTGGACAGGGGGGAGAGACCCAGTACTTC. The encoded protein is CAWGLGQGGETQYF.

This chain uses TRBV7-9 with TRBJ2-7; 9 bases are a match to TRBD1. J was trimmed by 9 bases and V by 5 bases; bases with no gene match: 14. Germline CDR1 reads SEHNR; CDR2 reads FQNEAQ (reference sequence). The CDR3 extends over 15 amino acids. Here the CDR3 DNA reads TGTGCCAGCAGCCTTCCCGGGACAGGGCCCGCGGCGCAGTACTTC. Translating it yields CASSLPGTGPAAQYF.

The chain couples TRBV18 to TRBJ1-1; D unresolved. This CDR3 is 15 amino acids long. Trimming removed 3 bases at V and 1 base at J, with 12 bases between. Germline CDR1 reads KGHSH; CDR2 reads LQKENI. This CDR3 reads CASSPMEWGNTEAFF. CDR3 nucleotides: TGTGCCAGCTCACCTATGGAGTGGGGGAACACTGAAGCTTTCTTT.

This clone was detected once. The chain joins TRBV11-3 to TRBJ2-1; D gene uncertain. The CDR3 consists of 15 residues. Germline V CDR1 and CDR2: SGHNT, YENEEA. Trimming left V 5 bases short and J 0 bases short, with 11 bases between. CDR3 sequence (DNA): TGTGCCAGCAGCCCATCGGTCGGCTCCTACAATGAGCAGTTCTTC. It specifies CASSPSVGSYNEQFF.

The V and J genes are TRBV28 and TRBJ1-5; 7 nucleotides align to TRBD1. The CDR3 has 15 amino acids. Trimming cost V 6 bases and J 1 base; bases outside gene matches: 6. CDR1 MDHEN and CDR2 SYDVKM come from the germline V gene. CDR3 sequence (DNA): TGTGCCAGCAGACCAGGGGGATCAAGCAATCAGCCCCAGCATTTT. This sequence encodes CASRPGGSSNQPQHF.

The chain uses TRBV7-2 and TRBJ2-7; D gene uncertain. CDR1 SGHTA and CDR2 FQGNSA come from the germline V gene. The CDR3 extends over 15 amino acids. V lost 0 bases, J lost 2 bases, and 11 bases lay in between. The CDR3 loop reads CASSLAALGPYEQYF. Written as DNA, the CDR3 is TGTGCCAGCAGCTTAGCCGCCTTGGGTCCCTACGAGCAGTACTTC.

The chain recombines TRBV5-5 with TRBJ2-7, with TRBD2 identical over 12 bases. Looked up from germline, CDR1 is SGHKS and CDR2 is YYEKEE (reference sequence). V shed 6 bases, J shed 4 bases, and the junction held 14 bases outside the gene matches. The CDR3 length is 17 residues. CDR3 sequence reads: CASTLGLAGGPVYEQYF. CDR3 bases: TGTGCCAGCACCCTCGGCCTAGCGGGAGGGCCGGTTTACGAGCAGTACTTC.

The V call is TRBV29-1, the J call TRBJ2-5; D is uncertain. V was trimmed by 6 bases and J by 0 bases, leaving 5 bases between them. Germline assignment: CDR1 SQVTM and CDR2 ANQGSEA. The CDR3 spans 11 residues. The chain's CDR3 is CSVRNQETQYF. In DNA, the CDR3 is TGCAGCGTACGCAACCAAGAGACCCAGTACTTC.

This sequence joins TRBV28 and TRBJ2-1; a weak D match, TRBD2 (6 bases). Germline CDR1 and CDR2: MDHEN and SYDVKM. The V end was cut by 3 bases, the J end by 8 bases, with 35 bases between. This CDR3 region has 21 residues. The CDR3 sequence is CASSFSPALAAYAKGVHEQFF. CDR3 in DNA: TGTGCCAGCAGTTTCAGTCCCGCCTTAGCGGCCTATGCCAAGGGCGTGCATGAGCAGTTCTTC.

V gene TRBV6-5 combines with J gene TRBJ1-2, with 7 bases fitting TRBD1. There are 15 residues in the CDR3. Unmatched junction bases numbered 5, after V lost 2 bases and J lost 2 bases. The germline gives CDR1 MNHEY, CDR2 SVGAGI. The CDR3 DNA follows: TGTGCCAGCAGTTACGACAGGGCTCAAAACTATGGCTACACCTTC. This codes for CASSYDRAQNYGYTF.

The chain uses TRBV28 and TRBJ2-4; a possible D gene is TRBD2 (6 bases). V was cut by 6 bases and J by 10 bases, with 16 bases left in between. The CDR3 runs 13 residues. Germline CDR1 MDHEN, CDR2 SYDVKM. CDR3 region: CASRPGGTLIQYF. In DNA form, the CDR3 reads TGTGCCAGCAGGCCTGGGGGGACTCTAATTCAGTACTTC.

This clone was detected once. The V and J genes are TRBV6-6 and TRBJ1-5; D might be TRBD1 (5 bases). This CDR3 has 14 amino acids. Germline V lookup: CDR1 MNHNY, CDR2 SVGAGI (reference sequence). The ends were cut back, 6 bases at V and 5 bases at J, with 14 bases in the middle. In DNA, the CDR3 is TGTGCCAGCAGCCGCCGGGACGGATATCAGCCCCAGCATTTT. It specifies CASSRRDGYQPQHF.

This chain links TRBV6-5 with TRBJ2-1, with D possibly matching TRBD2 (6 bases). The V gene lost 7 bases and the J gene lost 3 bases, with 16 bases spanning the gap. This CDR3 has 15 residues. Per germline, CDR1 MNHEY and CDR2 SVGAGI. In nucleotides, the CDR3 is TGTGCCAGCACCATGTCCCCGGGGGACTACAATGAGCAGTTCTTC. It is translated as CASTMSPGDYNEQFF.

DNA for the CDR3: TGTGCCAGCAGATACGGGACAGTATTCATAGGTCAGCCCCAGCATTTT. This gives the protein CASRYGTVFIGQPQHF. The V call is TRBV28, the J call TRBJ1-5, with 7 positions matching TRBD1. The CDR3 sequence is 16 residues long. The germline CDR1 and CDR2 sequences are MDHEN and SYDVKM. V was clipped by 6 bases and J by 6 bases; unmatched bases: 14.

V gene TRBV11-2 combines with J gene TRBJ1-4; D gene uncertain. Trimming left V 6 bases short and J 0 bases short, with 8 bases between. CDR3 length: 14 amino acids. Germline V CDR1 and CDR2: SGHAT, FQNNGV. The CDR3 DNA sequence: TGTGCCAGCAGGCGGGCGGCAACTAATGAAAAACTGTTTTTT. Residues: CASRRAATNEKLFF.

In DNA form, the CDR3 reads TGTGCCAGCAGTTTAAGGCAGGGGGCGACCTATGGCTACACCTTC. Translation gives CASSLRQGATYGYTF. This chain links TRBV28 with TRBJ1-2; 8 nucleotides agree with TRBD1. V gave up 2 bases and J gave up 4 bases; unmatched junction bases: 6. Germline V CDR1 and CDR2: MDHEN, SYDVKM. The CDR3 contains 15 residues.

The chain carries TRBV6-5 and TRBJ2-2; no reliable D call. This CDR3 contains 14 residues. CDR1 is MNHEY and CDR2 is SVGAGI in the germline V gene. V shed 0 bases and J shed 0 bases, with 2 bases lying between them. The CDR3 region is CASSYSPNTGELFF. The CDR3 DNA sequence: TGTGCCAGCAGTTACTCCCCGAACACCGGGGAGCTGTTTTTT.

This chain joins TRBV7-3 and TRBJ2-3; 8 bases are shared with TRBD2. The CDR3 has 15 amino acids. The germline CDR1 and CDR2 sequences are SGHTA and FQGTGA. The ends lost 5 bases at V and 2 bases at J; junction bases unmatched: 6. CDR3 residues: CASSKTSGLTDTQYF. The CDR3, as DNA: TGTGCCAGCAGCAAAACTAGCGGACTCACAGATACGCAGTATTTT. The variable domain in full, with the rest retrieved from reference TRBV7-3 and TRBJ2-3, is GAGVSQTPSNKVTEKGKYVELRCDPISGHTALYWYRQSLGQGPEFLIYFQGTGAADDSGLPNDRFFAVRPEGSVSTLKIQRTERGDSAVYLCASSKTSGLTDTQYFGPGTRLTVL.

The chain is built from TRBV13 and TRBJ1-1; 7 positions agree with TRBD1. Trimming removed 7 bases from V and 1 base from J; junction bases left unmatched: 12. CDR1 is PRHDT and CDR2 is FYEKMQ in the germline V gene (reference sequence). This CDR3 is 16 amino acids long. This CDR3 reads CASTFREGAGNTEAFF. CDR3 bases: TGTGCCAGCACTTTTCGGGAGGGGGCTGGGAACACTGAAGCTTTCTTT.

The chain employs TRBV9 and TRBJ2-2; D might be TRBD1 (6 bases). V was trimmed by 0 bases and J by 4 bases, leaving 10 bases between them. CDR1 and CDR2 from the germline V gene are SGDLS and YYNGEE. The CDR3 contains 15 residues. The CDR3 is CASSVDRAGTGELFF. CDR3 nucleotide sequence: TGTGCCAGCAGCGTAGACAGGGCAGGCACCGGGGAGCTGTTTTTT. The whole variable domain, remainder taken from reference TRBV9 and TRBJ2-2, is DSGVTQTPKHLITATGQRVTLRCSPRSGDLSVYWYQQSLDQGLQFLIQYYNGEERAKGNILERFSAQQFPDLHSELNLSSLELGDSALYFCASSVDRAGTGELFFGEGSRLTVL.

The CDR3 reads CASSSNPGNTEAFF. The DNA for the CDR3 is TGCGCCAGCAGCTCGAACCCCGGGAACACTGAAGCTTTCTTT. V is TRBV5-1 and J is TRBJ1-1; D not certain. Deletions cut 3 bases from V and 1 base from J, with 10 bases between. The CDR3 length is 14 residues. Per the germline V gene, CDR1 is SGHRS and CDR2 is YFSETQ.

This chain links TRBV2 with TRBJ1-3, with D unclear. V was clipped by 6 bases and J by 4 bases, with 16 bases between them. In germline, CDR1 is SNHLY, CDR2 FYNNEI. This CDR3 spans 15 amino acids. The CDR3 here is CASSLKTPLGNTIYF. The CDR3 DNA reads TGTGCCAGCAGCCTTAAGACCCCTCTGGGAAACACCATATATTTT.